These T cell receptor beta chains were read from a single sample in a study of human T cells and chemical hapten exposure. TCRdb ran MiXCR on the RACE reads and lists one entry per CDR3 protein. The top ten clones hold roughly 2% of a sample with around 130,000 distinct CDR3 sequences, around 8.3% of them seen once. Source material: whole blood. The receptors here all came from a male donor in good health. Some clones in this sample may be carry-over from other donors' samples. The CDR3 runs from the conserved cysteine through the conserved F or W. The D gene is left open where the match is weak. Size is stated for part of the rows, as once, few or many counts, or as a class when the clone is expanded.

size | J | V | D | CDR3 | DNA
NA | TRBJ2-6 | TRBV5-5 | NA | CASSFRGSRANVLTF | TGTGCCAGCTCCTTTCGGGGCTCTAGGGCCAACGTCCTGACTTTC
NA | TRBJ2-3 | TRBV6-1 | NA | CASSEARGSSTDTQYF | TGTGCCAGCAGTGAAGCTCGGGGGTCTAGCACAGATACGCAGTATTTT
many | TRBJ1-1 | TRBV20-1 | TRBD1 | CSARTDRPPEAFF | TGCAGTGCTAGGACGGACAGGCCCCCTGAAGCTTTCTTT
NA | TRBJ2-7 | TRBV6-5 | NA | CATRSPLTEQYF | TGTGCCACCCGAAGCCCTCTCACCGAGCAGTACTTC
NA | TRBJ2-1 | TRBV6-6 | NA | CASSAQQGSYNEQFF | TGTGCCAGCAGTGCGCAACAGGGTTCCTACAATGAGCAGTTCTTC
many | TRBJ2-3 | TRBV20-1 | TRBD2 | CSAGTSGARTQYF | TGCAGTGCTGGGACTAGCGGGGCCCGAACGCAGTATTTT
many | TRBJ1-5 | TRBV5-8 | NA | CASSLAGEVQPQHF | TGTGCCAGCAGCTTGGCAGGGGAGGTTCAGCCCCAGCATTTT
NA | TRBJ1-1 | TRBV2 | NA | CASIRGDGTEAFF | TGTGCCAGCATTCGGGGGGATGGCACTGAAGCTTTCTTT
NA | TRBJ2-5 | TRBV2 | TRBD1 | CASRDRGTETQYF | TGTGCCAGCAGGGACAGGGGGACGGAGACCCAGTACTTC
few | TRBJ2-2 | TRBV27 | NA | CASLGSNTGELFF | TGTGCCAGCCTGGGGTCGAACACCGGGGAGCTGTTTTTT
NA | TRBJ2-6 | TRBV24-1 | NA | CATSDTKDSGANVLTF | TGTGCCACCAGTGATACGAAGGATTCTGGGGCCAACGTCCTGACTTTC
NA | TRBJ2-7 | TRBV4-3 | NA | CASSQVWGDSSYEQYF | TGCGCCAGCAGCCAAGTCTGGGGGGACAGCTCCTACGAGCAGTACTTC
many | TRBJ2-1 | TRBV2 | TRBD2 | CASSEELAGGRVEQFF | TGTGCCAGCAGTGAAGAACTAGCGGGAGGGAGGGTTGAGCAGTTCTTC
few | TRBJ1-3 | TRBV7-9 | TRBD1 | CASSQPDRDTIYF | TGTGCCAGCAGCCAGCCCGACAGGGATACCATATATTTT
many | TRBJ1-4 | TRBV29-1 | NA | CSVETRAGQAF | TGCAGCGTTGAAACTCGCGCGGGACAAGCTTTT
many | TRBJ2-3 | TRBV7-9 | TRBD2 | CASSPGTSGSRTDTQYF | TGTGCCAGCAGCCCGGGGACTAGCGGGAGTCGCACAGATACGCAGTATTTT
NA | TRBJ1-1 | TRBV7-9 | NA | CASSLVMNTEAFF | TGTGCCAGCAGCTTAGTTATGAACACTGAAGCTTTCTTT
few | TRBJ2-1 | TRBV3-1 | TRBD1 | CASSQLFGQEGGEQFF | TGTGCCAGCAGCCAATTATTTGGACAGGAAGGGGGTGAGCAGTTCTTC
many | TRBJ1-5 | TRBV12-5 | NA | CASGLVIGREGQPQHF | TGTGCTAGTGGTTTGGTAATCGGCAGGGAGGGTCAGCCCCAGCATTTT
many | TRBJ1-4 | TRBV3-1 | NA | CASSQDGGGDEKLFF | TGTGCCAGCAGCCAAGACGGCGGGGGCGATGAAAAACTGTTTTTT
few | TRBJ2-1 | TRBV20-1 | TRBD2 | CSARVVAGGLGYEQFF | TGCAGTGCTAGAGTGGTAGCGGGAGGGCTGGGGTATGAGCAGTTCTTC
many | TRBJ2-7 | TRBV4-1 | TRBD1 | CASSQGQGADEQYF | TGCGCCAGCAGCCAAGGACAGGGGGCTGACGAGCAGTACTTC
many | TRBJ1-6 | TRBV20-1 | NA | CSARDSWNSPLHF | TGCAGTGCTAGAGATAGCTGGAATTCACCCCTCCACTTT
NA | TRBJ1-5 | TRBV7-9 | TRBD1 | CASSLSDQGVQPQHF | TGTGCCAGCAGCTTGTCCGATCAGGGGGTTCAGCCCCAGCATTTT
few | TRBJ2-7 | TRBV5-4 | NA | CASSAGPVFRSSSYEQYF | TGTGCCAGCAGCGCGGGACCGGTGTTCCGTTCGAGCTCCTACGAGCAGTACTTC
NA | TRBJ2-7 | TRBV29-1 | NA | CSVGSWADTYEQYF | TGCAGCGTTGGCAGTTGGGCCGACACCTACGAGCAGTACTTC
few | TRBJ2-7 | TRBV7-9 | TRBD1 | CASTNHGRDRPYEQYF | TGTGCCAGCACCAATCACGGACGGGACAGACCCTACGAGCAGTACTTC
few | TRBJ2-7 | TRBV14 | TRBD1 | CASSPYPGTGDYEQYF | TGTGCCAGCAGCCCATATCCCGGGACAGGGGATTACGAGCAGTACTTC
NA | TRBJ2-7 | TRBV6-5 | TRBD1 | CASSPRGQGAYYEQYF | TGTGCCAGCAGTCCTCGTGGACAGGGGGCCTACTACGAGCAGTACTTC
many | TRBJ2-1 | TRBV7-9 | TRBD2 | CASSGGLAGNEQFF | TGTGCCAGCAGCGGCGGGCTAGCGGGCAATGAGCAGTTCTTC
many | TRBJ2-7 | TRBV24-1 | NA | CATSWDGEESYEQYF | TGTGCCACCAGCTGGGACGGTGAGGAATCCTACGAGCAGTACTTC
NA | TRBJ1-1 | TRBV12-3/TRBV12-4 | NA | CASSYRGTRNTEAFF | TGTGCCAGCAGCTATCGAGGGACACGTAACACTGAAGCTTTCTTT
NA | TRBJ1-5 | TRBV6-2/TRBV6-3 | NA | CASRPSGAHNQPQHF | TGTGCCAGCAGACCGTCAGGGGCTCACAATCAGCCCCAGCATTTT
NA | TRBJ1-1 | TRBV12-3/TRBV12-4 | TRBD1 | CASSLRVGQGVTEAFF | TGTGCCAGCAGTTTAAGGGTCGGACAGGGGGTCACTGAAGCTTTCTTT
NA | TRBJ2-1 | TRBV11-2 | TRBD2 | CASSFSGEAYNEQFF | TGTGCCAGCAGCTTTAGCGGGGAGGCCTACAATGAGCAGTTCTTC
few | TRBJ1-1 | TRBV2 | NA | CASSPSEEGRREAFF | TGTGCCAGCAGCCCGAGTGAGGAGGGCCGGAGGGAAGCTTTCTTT
many | TRBJ2-5 | TRBV12-3/TRBV12-4 | NA | CASSFEGRVTQYF | TGTGCCAGCAGTTTCGAAGGACGGGTGACCCAGTACTTC
few | TRBJ2-1 | TRBV20-1 | TRBD2 | CSASSGTSSYNEQFF | TGCAGTGCTTCCTCCGGGACTAGCTCCTACAATGAGCAGTTCTTC
NA | TRBJ2-1 | TRBV6-2/TRBV6-3 | TRBD1 | CASSLQGIYNEQFF | TGTGCCAGCAGCTTACAGGGGATTTACAATGAGCAGTTCTTC
many | TRBJ2-3 | TRBV10-3 | TRBD2 | CAISVGTSGETDTQYF | TGTGCCATCAGTGTTGGGACTAGCGGGGAGACAGATACGCAGTATTTT
few | TRBJ2-3 | TRBV4-1 | NA | CASSQLPRRGRSDTQYF | TGCGCCAGCAGCCAACTTCCCCGGAGAGGACGTTCAGATACGCAGTATTTT
NA | TRBJ2-7 | TRBV12-3/TRBV12-4 | TRBD1 | CASSFPGTAYEQYF | TGTGCCAGCAGTTTCCCCGGGACAGCCTACGAGCAGTACTTC
NA | TRBJ2-1 | TRBV30 | TRBD2 | CAWAGTRGYNEQFF | TGTGCCTGGGCCGGGACTAGAGGGTACAATGAGCAGTTCTTC
many | TRBJ2-7 | TRBV6-1 | TRBD1 | CASSRDRGLREQYF | TGTGCCAGCAGCCGGGACAGGGGGCTGCGGGAGCAGTACTTC
NA | TRBJ2-7 | TRBV9 | TRBD1 | CASSPRDRVSYEQYF | TGTGCCAGCAGCCCCCGGGACAGAGTCTCCTACGAGCAGTACTTC
few | TRBJ2-5 | TRBV10-2 | TRBD2 | CASSVTSGKETQYF | TGCGCCAGCAGTGTTACTAGCGGGAAAGAGACCCAGTACTTC
NA | TRBJ2-3 | TRBV5-1 | NA | CASSLELSADTQYF | TGCGCCAGCAGCTTGGAATTGAGCGCAGATACGCAGTATTTT
NA | TRBJ2-1 | TRBV12-3/TRBV12-4 | TRBD1 | CASNPGQGGDNEQFF | TGTGCCAGCAATCCGGGACAGGGGGGGGACAATGAGCAGTTCTTC